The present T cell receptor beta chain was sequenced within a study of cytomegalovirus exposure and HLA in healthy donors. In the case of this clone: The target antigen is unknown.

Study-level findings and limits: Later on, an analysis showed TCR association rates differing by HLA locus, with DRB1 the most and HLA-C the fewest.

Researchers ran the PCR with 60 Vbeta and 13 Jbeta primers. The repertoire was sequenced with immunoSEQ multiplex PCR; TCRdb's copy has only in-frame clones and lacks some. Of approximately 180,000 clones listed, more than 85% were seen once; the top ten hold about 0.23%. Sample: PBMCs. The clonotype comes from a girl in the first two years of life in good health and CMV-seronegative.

The chain's CDR3 is CASLAGGPGEQFF. As DNA, the CDR3 is TGTGCCAGCTTAGCGGGGGGGCCGGGTGAGCAGTTCTTC. This chain uses TRBV7-9 with TRBJ2-1; TRBD2 matches 11 bases. This CDR3 contains 13 residues. V lost 8 bases, J lost 9 bases, and 6 bases stayed unmatched. Germline-derived CDR1 and CDR2 are SEHNR and FQNEAQ (reference sequence).